Listed below are T cell receptor beta chains from one sample, sequenced in a study of early stage breast cancer tumors. The assay was immunoSEQ multiplex PCR, and TCRdb's table has in-frame clones only and misses some. Of under 20,000 clones listed, about 83% were seen once; the top ten hold approximately 1.8%. The sequenced sample consisted of blood. The source of these receptors is a person aged 65 to 85 with breast cancer. CDR3s include the opening cysteine and the closing phenylalanine or tryptophan. The order of the fields is V gene, clone size, J gene, D gene, CDR3 DNA, CDR3 protein. The D gene is left open where the match is weak. The listing skips clone size in some rows; elsewhere it reads once, few, many or a size class.

v_call: TRBV19; clone_size: -; j_call: TRBJ2-3; d_call: TRBD1; cdr3_nt: TGTGCCAGTAAAAGACAGGGGGTGGATACGCAGTATTTT; cdr3_aa: CASKRQGVDTQYF
v_call: TRBV18; clone_size: few; j_call: TRBJ1-1; d_call: -; cdr3_nt: TGTGCCAGCTCGGAGACAGGAGCGACTGAAGCTTTCTTT; cdr3_aa: CASSETGATEAFF
v_call: TRBV11-2; clone_size: -; j_call: TRBJ1-5; d_call: TRBD1; cdr3_nt: TGTGCCAGCAGCTTAGGAGTTGGGACAGGGGGCATGCAGCCCCAGCATTTT; cdr3_aa: CASSLGVGTGGMQPQHF
v_call: TRBV7-2; clone_size: -; j_call: TRBJ2-5; d_call: TRBD2; cdr3_nt: TGTGCCAGCAGCCCCCGGACTAGCGGCGGAGAGACCCAGTACTTC; cdr3_aa: CASSPRTSGGETQYF
v_call: TRBV7-9; clone_size: -; j_call: TRBJ1-5; d_call: TRBD1; cdr3_nt: TGTGCCAGCAGCCTGCTCGGGACAGAGAATCAGCCCCAGCATTTT; cdr3_aa: CASSLLGTENQPQHF
v_call: TRBV2; clone_size: -; j_call: TRBJ2-3; d_call: TRBD2; cdr3_nt: TGTGCCAGCACCTACGGTGGCGGGGGGTGGAGCACAGATACGCAGTATTTT; cdr3_aa: CASTYGGGGWSTDTQYF
v_call: TRBV11-2; clone_size: once; j_call: TRBJ2-1; d_call: TRBD1; cdr3_nt: TGTGCCAGCAGCTTGGGGACAGTGATCTACAATGAGCAGTTCTTC; cdr3_aa: CASSLGTVIYNEQFF
v_call: TRBV9; clone_size: once; j_call: TRBJ2-1; d_call: TRBD1; cdr3_nt: TGTGCCAGCAGCATAAGACAGGGGGCGCATGAGCAGTTCTTC; cdr3_aa: CASSIRQGAHEQFF
v_call: TRBV6-5; clone_size: -; j_call: TRBJ2-7; d_call: -; cdr3_nt: TGTGCCAGCAGTTACGGTATTCTCGGTGACGAGCAGTACTTC; cdr3_aa: CASSYGILGDEQYF
v_call: TRBV4-2; clone_size: -; j_call: TRBJ2-2; d_call: TRBD2; cdr3_nt: TGTGCCAGCAGCCAAAGGGCCTCTTTTGCGGGGGGCCGCACCGGGGAGCTGTTTTTT; cdr3_aa: CASSQRASFAGGRTGELFF
v_call: TRBV9; clone_size: -; j_call: TRBJ1-1; d_call: TRBD1; cdr3_nt: TGTGCCAGCAGCCTCACTGGGACAGCCGAAGCTTTCTTT; cdr3_aa: CASSLTGTAEAFF
v_call: TRBV11-3; clone_size: few; j_call: TRBJ2-5; d_call: TRBD2; cdr3_nt: TGTGCCAGCAGCCCAGGGACCGGGGGGGAGTCGGCCCAGTACTTC; cdr3_aa: CASSPGTGGESAQYF
v_call: TRBV7-6; clone_size: -; j_call: TRBJ2-2; d_call: TRBD1; cdr3_nt: TGTGCCAGCAGCCCAACCCCGGGACAGCCTCGTACCGGGGAGCTGTTTTTT; cdr3_aa: CASSPTPGQPRTGELFF
v_call: TRBV4-2; clone_size: -; j_call: TRBJ2-1; d_call: -; cdr3_nt: TGTGCCAGCAGCCGGGGGGGCCTCTACAATGAGCAGTTCTTC; cdr3_aa: CASSRGGLYNEQFF
v_call: TRBV7-6; clone_size: -; j_call: TRBJ2-7; d_call: TRBD1; cdr3_nt: TGTGCCAGCAGCTACAACGACAGGGGCCACGAGCAGTACTTC; cdr3_aa: CASSYNDRGHEQYF
v_call: TRBV10-3; clone_size: once; j_call: TRBJ2-6; d_call: -; cdr3_nt: TGTGCCATCAGAGACTCCTCTGGGGCCAACGTCCTGACTTTC; cdr3_aa: CAIRDSSGANVLTF
v_call: TRBV4-2; clone_size: -; j_call: TRBJ1-5; d_call: -; cdr3_nt: TGTGCCAGCAGCCAAGATAGGGGTGTGGGTCAGCCCCAGCATTTT; cdr3_aa: CASSQDRGVGQPQHF
v_call: TRBV19; clone_size: -; j_call: TRBJ2-1; d_call: TRBD2; cdr3_nt: TGTGCCAGTAGTATTTGGGGGGGACGCTCCTACAATGAGCAGTTCTTC; cdr3_aa: CASSIWGGRSYNEQFF
v_call: TRBV7-2; clone_size: -; j_call: TRBJ2-2; d_call: -; cdr3_nt: TGTGCCAGCAGCTCAGGCGGGCGCTGGAACACCGGGGAGCTGTTTTTT; cdr3_aa: CASSSGGRWNTGELFF
v_call: TRBV30; clone_size: few; j_call: TRBJ1-5; d_call: TRBD1; cdr3_nt: TGTGCCTGGAAACAGGGGGGTGAGAGCAATCAGCCCCAGCATTTT; cdr3_aa: CAWKQGGESNQPQHF
v_call: TRBV5-3; clone_size: -; j_call: TRBJ2-2; d_call: TRBD2; cdr3_nt: TGTGCCAGAAGCTTGGTCAGCGGGGGGGCAGACACCGGGGAGCTGTTTTTT; cdr3_aa: CARSLVSGGADTGELFF
v_call: TRBV7-8; clone_size: -; j_call: TRBJ2-5; d_call: -; cdr3_nt: TGTGCCAGCAGCTTAGTGGTCTGGGGCGAGACCCAGTACTTC; cdr3_aa: CASSLVVWGETQYF
v_call: TRBV18; clone_size: -; j_call: TRBJ2-2; d_call: -; cdr3_nt: TGTGCCAGCTCACGAGAGGCCCCGGTCAACACCGGGGAGCTGTTTTTT; cdr3_aa: CASSREAPVNTGELFF